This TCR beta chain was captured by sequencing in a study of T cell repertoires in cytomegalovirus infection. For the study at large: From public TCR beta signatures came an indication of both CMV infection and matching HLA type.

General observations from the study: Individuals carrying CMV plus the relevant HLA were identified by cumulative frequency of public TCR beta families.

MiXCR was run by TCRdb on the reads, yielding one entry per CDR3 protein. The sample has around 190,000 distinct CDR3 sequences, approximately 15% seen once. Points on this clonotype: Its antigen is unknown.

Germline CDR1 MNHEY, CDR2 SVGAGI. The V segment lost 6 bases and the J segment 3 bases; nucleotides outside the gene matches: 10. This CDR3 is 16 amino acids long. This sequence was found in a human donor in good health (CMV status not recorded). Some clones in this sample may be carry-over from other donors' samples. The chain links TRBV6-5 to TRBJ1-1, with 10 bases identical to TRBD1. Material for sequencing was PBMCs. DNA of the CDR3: TGTGCCAGCAGCCCGGGACAGGGGTACGCTTACACTGAAGCTTTCTTT. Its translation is CASSPGQGYAYTEAFF.